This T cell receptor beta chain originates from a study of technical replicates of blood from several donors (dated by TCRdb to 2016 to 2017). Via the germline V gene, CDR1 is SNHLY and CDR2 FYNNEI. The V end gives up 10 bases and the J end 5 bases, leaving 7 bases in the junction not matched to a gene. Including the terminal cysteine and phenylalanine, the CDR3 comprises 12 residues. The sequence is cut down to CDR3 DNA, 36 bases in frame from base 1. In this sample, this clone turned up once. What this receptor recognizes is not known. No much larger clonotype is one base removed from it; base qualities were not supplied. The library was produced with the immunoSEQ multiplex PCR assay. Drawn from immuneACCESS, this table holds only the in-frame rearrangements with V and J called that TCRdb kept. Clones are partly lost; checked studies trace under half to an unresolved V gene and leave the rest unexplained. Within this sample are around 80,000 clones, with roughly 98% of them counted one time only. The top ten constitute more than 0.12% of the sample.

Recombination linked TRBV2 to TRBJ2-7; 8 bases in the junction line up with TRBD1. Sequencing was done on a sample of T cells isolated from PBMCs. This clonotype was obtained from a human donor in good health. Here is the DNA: TGTGCCACCCAGGGGGCGCGTGACGAGCAGTACTTC. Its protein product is CATQGARDEQYF.